The entry that follows covers one TCR beta chain sequence. This record comes from a study of CXCR3-negative and CXCR3-positive naive CD8 T cells. The CDR3 is 14 residues long. Looked up from germline, CDR1 is MGHRA and CDR2 is YSYEKL. Definition of naive CD8+ T cells rested on a CD45RO-CCR7+CD27+CD95- profile. It was by 5' RACE with UMI labels that the TRB cDNA libraries were prepared. Reprocessing the 5' RACE reads, TCRdb reports a single entry for every CDR3 protein and omits DNA. The ten top clones account for just under 2%, within a sample of 3,800 or so distinct CDR3 sequences. The clonotype comes from a human donor in good health. Some clones in this sample may be carry-over from other donors' samples. Sequences were obtained from naive CXCR3- CD8+ T cells from blood. The subset is: CD45RO-CCR7+CD27+CD95- naive CD8+ T cells lacking CXCR3 (TNR3-). The rearrangement uses TRBV4-1 and TRBJ1-1; TCRdb's D gene call, TRBD1, goes unchecked for lack of DNA. The CDR3 reads CASSPTTGGSDAFF.